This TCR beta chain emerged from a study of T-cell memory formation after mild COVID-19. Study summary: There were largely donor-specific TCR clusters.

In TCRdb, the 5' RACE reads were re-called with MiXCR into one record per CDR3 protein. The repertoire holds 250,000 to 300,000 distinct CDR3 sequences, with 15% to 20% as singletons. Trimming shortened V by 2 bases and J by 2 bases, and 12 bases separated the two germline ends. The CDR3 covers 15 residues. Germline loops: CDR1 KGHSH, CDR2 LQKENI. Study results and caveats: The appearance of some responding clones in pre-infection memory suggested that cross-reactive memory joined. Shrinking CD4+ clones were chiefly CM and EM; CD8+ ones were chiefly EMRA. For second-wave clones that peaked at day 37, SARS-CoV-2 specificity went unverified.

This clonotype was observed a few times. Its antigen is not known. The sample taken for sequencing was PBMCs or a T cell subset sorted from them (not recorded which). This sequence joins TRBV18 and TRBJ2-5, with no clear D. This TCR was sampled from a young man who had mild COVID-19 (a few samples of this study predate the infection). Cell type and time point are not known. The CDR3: CASSPNGPRQETQYF. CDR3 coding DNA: TGTGCCAGCTCACCAAATGGACCGCGACAAGAGACCCAGTACTTC.